This TCR beta chain was recorded in a study of blood T cell repertoires in COVID-19. Study-level information: Specimens from acute and convalescent COVID-19 originated in the United States, Italy and Spain. From T cells, B-cell-depleted T cells, or PBMCs came the material, which was cDNA or gDNA.

V lost 4 bases, J lost 6 bases, and 8 bases stayed unmatched. CDR1 SGDLS and CDR2 YYNGEE come from the germline V gene. The CDR3 is 16 residues long. In the original workflow: From reference gene primer amplification, estimates of nucleated cell counts were derived. Sequencing was performed with immunoSEQ multiplex PCR; in TCRdb, only in-frame clones are kept and a portion is missing. That table is the source of V, J and clone size, and D and trimming were worked out from the DNA. The table records around 200,000 clones, 85% of them present only once. The source material was peripheral blood. The rearrangement uses TRBV9 and TRBJ2-4; the match to TRBD2 covers 12 bases. This receptor was identified in a woman aged 80 or older with acute or convalescent COVID-19. CDR3 residues: CASSYNQGLAGNIQYF. The CDR3 DNA sequence: TGTGCCAGCAGCTACAATCAGGGACTAGCGGGAAACATTCAGTACTTC.